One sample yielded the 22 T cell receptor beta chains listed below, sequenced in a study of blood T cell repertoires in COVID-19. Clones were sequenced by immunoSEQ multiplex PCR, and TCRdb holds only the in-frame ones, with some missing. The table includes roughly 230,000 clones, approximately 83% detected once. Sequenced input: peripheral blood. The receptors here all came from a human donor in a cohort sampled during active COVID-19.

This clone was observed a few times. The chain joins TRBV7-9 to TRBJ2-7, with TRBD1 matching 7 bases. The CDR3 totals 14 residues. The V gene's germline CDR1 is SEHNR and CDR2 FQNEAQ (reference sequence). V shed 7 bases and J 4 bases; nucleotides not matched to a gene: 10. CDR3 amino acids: CASIIGQDPYEQYF. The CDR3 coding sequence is TGTGCCAGCATCATAGGACAGGACCCGTACGAGCAGTACTTC.

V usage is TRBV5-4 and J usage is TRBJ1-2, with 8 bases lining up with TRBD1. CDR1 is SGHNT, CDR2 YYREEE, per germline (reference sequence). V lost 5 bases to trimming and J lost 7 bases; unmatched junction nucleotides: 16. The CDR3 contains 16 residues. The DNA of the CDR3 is TGTGCCAGCAGGGGAGACGACAGGGGCGGAGGGACTGGCTACACCTTC. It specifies CASRGDDRGGGTGYTF.

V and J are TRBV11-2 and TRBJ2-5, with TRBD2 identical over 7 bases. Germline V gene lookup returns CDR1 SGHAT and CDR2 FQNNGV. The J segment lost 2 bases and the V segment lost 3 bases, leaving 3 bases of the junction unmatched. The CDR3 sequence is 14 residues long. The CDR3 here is CASSFVGGQETQYF. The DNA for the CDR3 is TGTGCCAGCAGCTTTGTCGGGGGGCAAGAGACCCAGTACTTC.

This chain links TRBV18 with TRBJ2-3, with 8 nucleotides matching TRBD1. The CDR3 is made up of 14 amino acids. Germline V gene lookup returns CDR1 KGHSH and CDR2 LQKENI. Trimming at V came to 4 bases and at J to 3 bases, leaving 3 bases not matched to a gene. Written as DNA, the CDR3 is TGTGCCAGCTCACGAACAGGGGGAACAGATACGCAGTATTTT. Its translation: CASSRTGGTDTQYF. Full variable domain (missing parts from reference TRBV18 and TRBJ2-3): NAGVMQNPRHLVRRRGQEARLRCSPMKGHSHVYWYRQLPEEGLKFMVYLQKENIIDESGMPKERFSAEFPKEGPSILRIQQVVRGDSAAYFCASSRTGGTDTQYFGPGTRLTVL.

The CDR3 nucleotides read TGTGCCAGCAGCATTCGGGGGGCGGGGGAGCAGTACTTC. Translating it yields CASSIRGAGEQYF. This chain links TRBV6-5 with TRBJ2-7; weak D call: TRBD2 (7 bases). Deletions cut 6 bases from V and 7 bases from J, with 16 bases between. The CDR3 extends over 13 amino acids. Per germline, CDR1 MNHEY and CDR2 SVGAGI.

CDR3: CASSERRSYGYTF. CDR3 DNA sequence: TGTGCCAGCAGTGAACGGCGGAGCTATGGCTACACCTTC. The chain is built from TRBV6-1 and TRBJ1-2; no clear D. Germline lookup yields CDR1 MNHNS and CDR2 SASEGT. The ends were cut back, 2 bases at V and 4 bases at J, with 8 bases in the middle. The CDR3 covers 13 residues.

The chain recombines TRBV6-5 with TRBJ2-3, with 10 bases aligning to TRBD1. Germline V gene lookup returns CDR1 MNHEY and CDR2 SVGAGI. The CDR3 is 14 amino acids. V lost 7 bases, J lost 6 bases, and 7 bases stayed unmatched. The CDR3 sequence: CASNADRGYDTQYF. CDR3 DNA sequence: TGTGCCAGCAATGCGGACAGGGGGTACGATACGCAGTATTTT.

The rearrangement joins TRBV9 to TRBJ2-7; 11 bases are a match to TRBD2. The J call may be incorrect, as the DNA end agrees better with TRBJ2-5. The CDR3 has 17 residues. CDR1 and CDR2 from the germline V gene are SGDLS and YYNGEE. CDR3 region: CASSPRKTSGNQETQYF. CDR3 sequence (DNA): TGTGCCAGCAGCCCTCGGAAGACTAGCGGGAACCAAGAGACCCAGTACTTC.

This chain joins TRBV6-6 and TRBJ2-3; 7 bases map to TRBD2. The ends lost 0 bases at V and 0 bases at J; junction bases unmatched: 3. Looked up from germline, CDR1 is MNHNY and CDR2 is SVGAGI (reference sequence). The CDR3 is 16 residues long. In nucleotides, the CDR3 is TGTGCCAGCAGTTACTCGGGGGGGTCTAGCACAGATACGCAGTATTTT. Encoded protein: CASSYSGGSSTDTQYF.

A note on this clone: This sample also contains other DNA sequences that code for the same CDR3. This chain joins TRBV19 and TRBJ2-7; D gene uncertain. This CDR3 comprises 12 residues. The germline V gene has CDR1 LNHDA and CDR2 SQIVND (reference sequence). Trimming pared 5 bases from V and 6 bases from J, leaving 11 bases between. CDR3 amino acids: CASSPRGGEQYF. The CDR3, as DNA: TGTGCCAGTAGTCCACGAGGCGGCGAGCAGTACTTC.

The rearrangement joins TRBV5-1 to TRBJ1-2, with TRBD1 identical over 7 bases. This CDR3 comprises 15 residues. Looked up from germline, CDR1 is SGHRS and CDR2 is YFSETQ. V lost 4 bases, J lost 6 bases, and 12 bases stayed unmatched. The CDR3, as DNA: TGCGCCAGCAGCGACCCGCCCGACAGGGCTCATGGCTACACCTTC. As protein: CASSDPPDRAHGYTF.

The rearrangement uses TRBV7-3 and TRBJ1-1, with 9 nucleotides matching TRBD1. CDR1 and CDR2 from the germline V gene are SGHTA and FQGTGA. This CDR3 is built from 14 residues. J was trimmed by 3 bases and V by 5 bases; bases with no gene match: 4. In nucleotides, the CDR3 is TGTGCCAGCAGCAAGGGACAGGGAGACACTGAAGCTTTCTTT. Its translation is CASSKGQGDTEAFF.

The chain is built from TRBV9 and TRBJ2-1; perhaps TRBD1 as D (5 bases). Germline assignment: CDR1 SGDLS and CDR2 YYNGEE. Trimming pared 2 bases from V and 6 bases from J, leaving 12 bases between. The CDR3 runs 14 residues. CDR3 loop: CASSVGAPLNEQFF. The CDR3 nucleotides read TGTGCCAGCAGCGTTGGGGCCCCCCTCAATGAGCAGTTCTTC.

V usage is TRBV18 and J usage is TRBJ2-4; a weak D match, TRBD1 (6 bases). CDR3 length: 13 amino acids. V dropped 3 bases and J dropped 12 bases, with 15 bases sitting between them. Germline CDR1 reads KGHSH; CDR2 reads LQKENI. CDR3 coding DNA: TGTGCCAGCTCACCTTCAACCGGGACATATCAGTACTTC. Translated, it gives CASSPSTGTYQYF.

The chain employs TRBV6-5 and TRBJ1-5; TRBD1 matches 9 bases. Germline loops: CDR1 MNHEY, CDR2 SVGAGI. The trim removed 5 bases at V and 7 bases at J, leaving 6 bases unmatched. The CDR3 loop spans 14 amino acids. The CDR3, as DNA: TGTGCCAGCAGTCGGGACAGGGTGAACCAGCCCCAGCATTTT. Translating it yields CASSRDRVNQPQHF.

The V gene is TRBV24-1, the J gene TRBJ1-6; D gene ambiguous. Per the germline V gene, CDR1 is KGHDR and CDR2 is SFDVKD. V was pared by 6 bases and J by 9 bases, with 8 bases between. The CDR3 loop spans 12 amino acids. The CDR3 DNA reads TGTGCCACCAGTCGAGGGAGTTCACCCCTCCACTTT. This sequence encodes CATSRGSSPLHF.

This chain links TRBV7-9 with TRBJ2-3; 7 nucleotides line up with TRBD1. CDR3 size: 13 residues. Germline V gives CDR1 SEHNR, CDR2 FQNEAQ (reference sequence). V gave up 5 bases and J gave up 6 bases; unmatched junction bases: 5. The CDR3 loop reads CASSRLQGDTQYF. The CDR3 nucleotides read TGTGCCAGCAGCCGACTACAGGGGGATACGCAGTATTTT.

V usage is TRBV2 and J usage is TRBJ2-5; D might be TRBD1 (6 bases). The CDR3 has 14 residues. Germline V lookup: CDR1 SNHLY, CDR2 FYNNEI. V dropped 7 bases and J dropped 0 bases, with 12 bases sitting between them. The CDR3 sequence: CASNVQGYQETQYF. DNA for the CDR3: TGTGCCAGCAACGTCCAGGGGTACCAAGAGACCCAGTACTTC.

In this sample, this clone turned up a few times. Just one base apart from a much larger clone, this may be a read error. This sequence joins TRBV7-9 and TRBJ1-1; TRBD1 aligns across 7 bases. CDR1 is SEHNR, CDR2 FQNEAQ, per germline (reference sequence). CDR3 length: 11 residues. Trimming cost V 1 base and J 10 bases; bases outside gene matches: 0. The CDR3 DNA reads TGTGCCAGCAGCTTAGGACAGGGAGCTTTCTTT. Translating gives CASSLGQGAFF.

For the CDR3, the DNA is TGTGCCAGCAGCCAAGGTATCACTGAAGCTTTCTTT. Its protein is CASSQGITEAFF. The chain carries TRBV3-1 (or the pseudogene TRBV3-2) and TRBJ1-1; D not resolved. Germline CDR1 LGHDT, CDR2 YNNKEL (reference sequence). The CDR3 is 12 amino acids. Trimming left V 1 base short and J 4 bases short, with 4 bases between.

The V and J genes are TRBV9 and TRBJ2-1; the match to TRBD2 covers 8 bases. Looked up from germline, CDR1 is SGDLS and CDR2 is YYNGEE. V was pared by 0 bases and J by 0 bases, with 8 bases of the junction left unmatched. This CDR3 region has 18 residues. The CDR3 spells CASSVDGAGASSYNEQFF. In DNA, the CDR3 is TGTGCCAGCAGCGTAGACGGAGCGGGAGCCAGCTCCTACAATGAGCAGTTCTTC.

The CDR3 here is CASSPPVQRGPQETQYF. In DNA, the CDR3 is TGTGCCAGCTCACCACCGGTGCAGCGGGGACCCCAGGAGACCCAGTACTTC. J is TRBJ2-5 and V is TRBV18; 7 bases match TRBD2. CDR3 length: 17 residues. The J segment lost 5 bases and the V segment lost 0 bases, leaving 12 bases of the junction unmatched. CDR1 KGHSH and CDR2 LQKENI come from the germline V gene.